Shown below are 21 T cell receptor beta chains from a single sample sequenced in a study of shared clonotypes between healthy human individuals. Some clones are missing from TCRdb's copy, which holds only in-frame ones; the method was immunoSEQ multiplex PCR. The data hold around 2,100,000 clones, with over 85% observed a single time. Naive CD8 populations comprised CD45RO-negative cells positively selected for CCR7, excluding terminally differentiated effector memory CD45RA+ cells. The specimen was naive CD8+ T cells sorted from blood. These receptors all stem from a man aged 18 to 29 in good health.

The chain carries TRBV12-2 and TRBJ2-5; the DNA was not compared with TRBD2, the D call given in the table. TRBV12-2 is annotated as a pseudogene. The CDR3 spans 15 residues. CDR3 nucleotide sequence: TGTGCAAGTCGCTTAGCCGGGGGGTACCAAGAGACCCAGTACTTC. The encoded protein is CASRLAGGYQETQYF.

The chain employs TRBV13 and TRBJ2-1; D possibly uses TRBD1 or TRBD2 (5 bases each). V shed 5 bases and J shed 5 bases, with 10 bases lying between them. In germline, CDR1 is PRHDT, CDR2 FYEKMQ (reference sequence). The CDR3 extends over 13 amino acids. The DNA for the CDR3 is TGTGCCAGCAGCCCTCAGGGAGACAATGAGCAGTTCTTC. Translating it yields CASSPQGDNEQFF.

Of note for this clone: This sample includes further DNA sequences coding for the same CDR3. The rearrangement joins TRBV6-6 to TRBJ2-2; D is unresolved. Trimming shortened V by 5 bases and J by 2 bases, and 6 bases separated the two germline ends. Germline V CDR1 and CDR2: MNHNY, SVGAGI (reference sequence). This CDR3 comprises 13 residues. In nucleotides, the CDR3 is TGTGCCAGCAGTCCCGGAAACACCGGGGAGCTGTTTTTT. It specifies CASSPGNTGELFF.

The V and J genes are TRBV15 and TRBJ2-3, with D possibly matching TRBD2 (7 bases). The CDR3 is 17 amino acids. Germline V gives CDR1 LNHNV, CDR2 YYDKDF (reference sequence). Trimming removed 0 bases at V and 0 bases at J, with 13 bases between. The CDR3 loop is CATSRDSAGASTDTQYF. The CDR3 DNA reads as TGTGCCACCAGCAGAGATTCGGCGGGGGCTAGCACAGATACGCAGTATTTT. Based on the CDR3 plus reference TRBV15 and TRBJ2-3, the full variable domain is DAMVIQNPRYQVTQFGKPVTLSCSQTLNHNVMYWYQQKSSQAPKLLFHYYDKDFNNEADTPDNFQSRRPNTSFCFLDIRSPGLGDTAMYLCATSRDSAGASTDTQYFGPGTRLTVL.

V usage is TRBV5-8 and J usage is TRBJ1-4; D not certain. The CDR3 consists of 12 residues. V was trimmed by 1 base and J by 8 bases, leaving 6 bases between them. Germline values: CDR1 SGHTS, CDR2 YDEGEE. CDR3 loop: CASSLLEEKLFF. The CDR3 DNA sequence: TGTGCCAGCAGCTTGCTGGAGGAAAAACTGTTTTTT.

Note on this clone: The same CDR3 can be traced to other DNA sequences in this sample. The chain employs TRBV11-2 and TRBJ2-7; D unresolved. The CDR3 extends over 11 amino acids. V lost 5 bases and J lost 6, with 8 bases in between. Germline assignment: CDR1 SGHAT and CDR2 FQNNGV. In DNA form, the CDR3 reads TGTGCCAGCAGCCTCGGTCTCGAGCAGTACTTC. Translated: CASSLGLEQYF.

Regarding this clone: This same CDR3 is encoded by further DNA sequences in the sample. This chain joins TRBV4-1 and TRBJ2-7; D unclear. Deletions cut 1 base from V and 4 bases from J, with 8 bases between. Germline values: CDR1 MGHRA, CDR2 YSYEKL. CDR3 length: 13 residues. In DNA, the CDR3 is TGCGCCAGCAGCCAAGCGGCTGGATACGAGCAGTACTTC. Amino acids: CASSQAAGYEQYF.

The chain is built from TRBV7-2 and TRBJ1-2; D gene ambiguous. This CDR3 has 17 residues. Germline CDR1 SGHTA, CDR2 FQGNSA. The V end was cut by 1 base, the J end by 1 base, with 16 bases between. This chain's CDR3 is CASSLDAGSGLNYGYTF. The DNA for the CDR3 is TGTGCCAGCAGCTTAGATGCGGGCAGCGGTCTTAACTATGGCTACACCTTC. The full variable domain, in which reference TRBV7-2 and TRBJ1-2 provide the parts outside the CDR3, is GAGVSQSPSNKVTEKGKDVELRCDPISGHTALYWYRQSLGQGLEFLIYFQGNSAPDKSGLPSDRFSAERTGGSVSTLTIQRTQQEDSAVYLCASSLDAGSGLNYGYTFGSGTRLTVV.

DNA of the CDR3: TGTGCCAGTAGTATATTACTAGCGGAGTGGGATGAGCAGTTCTTC. Protein product: CASSILLAEWDEQFF. The chain links TRBV19 to TRBJ2-1; TRBD2 matches 8 bases. This CDR3 has 15 residues. Looked up from germline, CDR1 is LNHDA and CDR2 is SQIVND (reference sequence). The junction had 8 bases not matched to a gene; V was cut back by 2 bases and J by 8 bases.

The chain uses TRBV27 and TRBJ2-5, with D maybe TRBD1 (7 bases). V gave up 3 bases and J gave up 2 bases, with 16 bases separating them. The CDR3 spans 16 residues. Germline CDR1 MNHEY, CDR2 SMNVEV (reference sequence). This CDR3 reads CASSFLGGQLQETQYF. The CDR3 DNA is TGTGCCAGCAGTTTTCTCGGGGGACAGCTACAAGAGACCCAGTACTTC.

V usage is TRBV7-3 and J usage is TRBJ2-7; TRBD1 matches 7 bases. V lost 9 bases and J lost 0; bases outside the gene matches: 5. Germline-derived CDR1 and CDR2 are SGHTA and FQGTGA. The CDR3 consists of 13 residues. The CDR3 nucleotides are TGTGCCAGAGGGACAGCTTTCTCCTACGAGCAGTACTTC. Translated: CARGTAFSYEQYF.

Notes on this clone: Other DNA sequences from this sample encode an identical CDR3 as well. This chain joins TRBV7-6 and TRBJ2-7, with D perhaps matching TRBD2 (6 bases). The CDR3 contains 12 residues. Trimming removed 0 bases at V and 6 bases at J, with 6 bases between. The V gene's germline CDR1 is SGHVS and CDR2 FNYEAQ. This CDR3 is CASSLAGGEQYF. As DNA, the CDR3 is TGTGCCAGCAGCTTAGCGGGAGGCGAGCAGTACTTC.

Comments on this clone: The same CDR3 is also encoded by other DNA sequences in this sample. The chain carries TRBV5-1 and TRBJ2-7; TRBD1 or TRBD2 may be the D gene (5 bases each). Per the germline V gene, CDR1 is SGHRS and CDR2 is YFSETQ. The CDR3 covers 14 residues. Trimming took 0 bases from V and 0 from J, leaving 7 bases between them. CDR3 in amino acids: CASSLAGSSYEQYF. The CDR3 nucleotides are TGCGCCAGCAGCTTGGCAGGGAGCTCCTACGAGCAGTACTTC.

This chain links TRBV19 with TRBJ2-7; TRBD1 aligns across 12 bases. The V gene's germline CDR1 is LNHDA and CDR2 SQIVND (reference sequence). The CDR3 is made up of 14 amino acids. V lost 5 bases, J lost 5 bases, and 4 bases stayed unmatched. CDR3 DNA sequence: TGTGCCAGTAGTGTGGGACAGGGGGCGCACGAGCAGTACTTC. This codes for CASSVGQGAHEQYF.

The chain employs TRBV4-1 and TRBJ1-4; 7 bases line up with TRBD1. Per germline, CDR1 MGHRA and CDR2 YSYEKL. V was pared by 1 base and J by 3 bases, with 11 bases of the junction left unmatched. This CDR3 comprises 18 residues. CDR3 residues: CASSQASYRQGANEKLFF. Written as DNA, the CDR3 is TGCGCCAGCAGCCAAGCGTCGTACCGACAGGGAGCTAATGAAAAACTGTTTTTT.

The chain is built from TRBV5-1 and TRBJ1-1; D ambiguous. The V gene's germline CDR1 is SGHRS and CDR2 YFSETQ. The CDR3 consists of 13 residues. V was cut by 6 bases and J by 1 base, with 10 bases left in between. The CDR3 DNA is TGCGCCAGCACCGAGGGCAGGAACACTGAAGCTTTCTTT. The encoded protein is CASTEGRNTEAFF.

This chain links TRBV6-5 with TRBJ2-7; D gene ambiguous. V was clipped by 6 bases and J by 5 bases, with 8 bases between them. The CDR3 is 11 residues long. The V gene's germline CDR1 is MNHEY and CDR2 SVGAGI. The DNA of the CDR3 is TGTGCCAGCAGCAATGGCGACGAGCAGTACTTC. This translates into CASSNGDEQYF.

V is TRBV23-1 and J is TRBJ2-1, with 8 bases matching TRBD2. TRBV23-1 is filed as an ORF, its function uncertain. There are 16 residues in the CDR3. V lost 7 bases, J lost 0 bases, and 8 bases stayed unmatched. In nucleotides, the CDR3 is TGCGCCAGCACCCCGGGAGGGGTAGGCTCCTACAATGAGCAGTTCTTC. Translation gives CASTPGGVGSYNEQFF.

A remark on this clone: Other DNA sequences within the sample encode an identical CDR3. V is TRBV9 and J is TRBJ1-4; possibly TRBD1 for D (6 bases). Germline lookup yields CDR1 SGDLS and CDR2 YYNGEE. The V gene lost 3 bases and the J gene lost 4 bases, with 16 bases spanning the gap. This CDR3 is built from 16 residues. CDR3 sequence (DNA): TGTGCCAGCAGCGAGGGTCCGGGACAACTTAATGAAAAACTGTTTTTT. Translation: CASSEGPGQLNEKLFF.

About this clone: The sample contains more than one DNA sequence encoding this CDR3. CDR3 residues: CASSLDRGYEQYF. DNA of the CDR3: TGTGCCAGCAGTTTAGATAGGGGATACGAGCAGTACTTC. This sequence joins TRBV28 and TRBJ2-7; TRBD1 might be the D (5 bases). In germline, CDR1 is MDHEN, CDR2 SYDVKM. Between the trimmed V and J ends, which lost 2 bases and 4 bases, there was a span of 9 bases. This CDR3 contains 13 residues.

The chain couples TRBV28 to TRBJ1-2; the match to TRBD1 covers 9 bases. V lost 5 bases to trimming and J lost 4 bases; unmatched junction nucleotides: 8. The CDR3 has 15 residues. Germline V CDR1 and CDR2: MDHEN, SYDVKM. The DNA for the CDR3 is TGTGCCAGCAGTCCCCTCACAGGGGGCCCCTATGGCTACACCTTC. Translation gives CASSPLTGGPYGYTF.